The sequence of this T cell receptor beta chain was determined in a study of regulatory T cells in long-lasting Graves disease. Findings and caveats of the study: Because few samples were included, accuracy may have been lower.

As for time point: newly diagnosed GD, antithyroid drugs for less than 3 months. Generation of the TCR library employed RNA extracted from PBMCs. The TCR beta library used iRepertoire HTBI primers with Arm-PCR amplification of CDR3. Per the original methods: The samples yielded about 60 TRBV and some 15 TRBJ segments. TCRdb redid the calling of the multiplex PCR reads with MiXCR, one entry per CDR3 protein. The V and J calls, along with clone size, are taken from TCRdb and not from the paper's own processing. This table holds 400,000 to 550,000 distinct CDR3 sequences, 15% found once. This CDR3 contains 16 residues. Trimming removed 5 bases from V and 1 base from J, with 14 bases in between. Germline V gene sequence: CDR1 MDHEN, CDR2 SYDVKM. A note on this clonotype: Its antigen is still unknown.

A further study also used this sample, focusing on T cells in Graves' hyperthyroidism and ophthalmopathy.

The starting material was peripheral blood mononuclear cells (PBMCs), obtained at new diagnosis, from a patient treated with antithyroid drugs. The chain uses TRBV28 and TRBJ2-2, with D possibly being TRBD1 (5 bases). The sequence was obtained from a woman aged 25-40 years with Graves disease. The CDR3 DNA follows: TGTGCCAGCAGTCACGCCCTACAGGTGAACACCGGGGAGCTGTTTTTT. It is translated as CASSHALQVNTGELFF.